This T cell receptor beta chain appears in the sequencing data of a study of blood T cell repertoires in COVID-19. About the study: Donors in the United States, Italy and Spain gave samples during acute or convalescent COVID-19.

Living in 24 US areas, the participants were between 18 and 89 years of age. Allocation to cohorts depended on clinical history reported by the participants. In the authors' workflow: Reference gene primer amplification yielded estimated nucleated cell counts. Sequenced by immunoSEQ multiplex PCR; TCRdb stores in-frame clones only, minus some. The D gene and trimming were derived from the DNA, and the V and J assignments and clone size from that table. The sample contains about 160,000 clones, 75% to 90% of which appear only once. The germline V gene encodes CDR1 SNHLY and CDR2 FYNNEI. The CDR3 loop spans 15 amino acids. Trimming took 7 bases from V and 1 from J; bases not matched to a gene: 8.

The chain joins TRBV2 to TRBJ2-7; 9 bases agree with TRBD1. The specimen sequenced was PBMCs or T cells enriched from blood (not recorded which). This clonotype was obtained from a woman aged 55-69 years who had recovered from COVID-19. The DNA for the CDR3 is TGTGCCAGCATCTCCGCTGGGACAGGGTCCTACGAGCAGTACTTC. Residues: CASISAGTGSYEQYF.